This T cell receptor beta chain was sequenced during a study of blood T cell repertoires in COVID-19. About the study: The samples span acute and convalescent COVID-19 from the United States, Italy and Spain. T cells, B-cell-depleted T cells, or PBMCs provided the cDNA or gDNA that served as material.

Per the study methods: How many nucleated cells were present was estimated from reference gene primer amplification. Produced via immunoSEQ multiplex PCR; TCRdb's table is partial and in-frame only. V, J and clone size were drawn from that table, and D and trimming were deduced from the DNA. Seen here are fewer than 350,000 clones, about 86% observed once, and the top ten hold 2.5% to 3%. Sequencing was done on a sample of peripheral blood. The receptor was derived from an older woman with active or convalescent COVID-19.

The CDR3 sequence: CASSLVRTGTGGKAFF. The DNA for the CDR3 is TGTGCCAGCAGCCTGGTCCGTACAGGCACGGGGGGAAAAGCTTTCTTT. The rearrangement uses TRBV2 and TRBJ1-1, with D tentatively TRBD1 (5 bases). Germline CDR1 reads SNHLY; CDR2 reads FYNNEI. The CDR3 has 16 amino acids. Trimming left V 6 bases short and J 9 bases short, with 26 bases between.